This T cell receptor beta chain derives from a study of T cells after yellow fever vaccination. TCRdb passed the 5' RACE reads through MiXCR, listing each CDR3 protein once. Of 15,000 or so distinct CDR3 sequences listed, less than 7.5% are singletons. This clonotype has a count of ten or more. The CDR3 extends over 14 amino acids. V shed 6 bases, J shed 5 bases, and the junction held 5 bases outside the gene matches. Germline V CDR1 and CDR2: MDHEN, SYDVKM. V and J are TRBV28 and TRBJ2-7; 12 bases agree with TRBD1. Specimen: PBMCs, either bulk or a sorted T-cell subset (CD4+, CD8+, memory, or dextramer-sorted; not recorded which), collected on the day of the yellow fever booster vaccination. The sequence derives from a man in his late teens or twenties who received the YFV17D yellow fever vaccine. The CDR3 coding sequence is TGTGCCAGCAGGACCGGGACAGGGGGCGACGAGCAGTACGTC. Translating gives CASRTGTGGDEQYV.